The T cell receptor beta chain under discussion was sequenced for a study of human T cells and chemical hapten exposure. Whole-study findings and limits: Counts of TCRs above 1 in 1000 frequency stayed unchanged with DPC sensitization.

Time point: patch test 1, 2 weeks after DPC sensitization. Indicated treatment: therapeutic diphenylcyclopropenone sensitization with weekly scalp DPC. Alopecia patients, 18 to 70 years old and DPC-suitable, served as donors. It was from unfractionated whole blood that total RNA was extracted. In the case of this clonotype: What it binds is not known.

In the library, unique molecular identifiers were attached to individual cDNA molecules. TCRdb re-analysed the RACE reads in MiXCR, keeping a single row per CDR3 protein. The sample has tens of thousands of distinct CDR3 sequences; about 10% are singletons. This CDR3 region has 16 residues. The source of this sequence is a man aged 40-49 years with alopecia areata. Some clones in this sample may be carry-over from other donors' samples. Sequenced here: whole blood, sampled in connection with sensitization to the hapten diphenylcyclopropenone (DPC). The rearrangement uses TRBV3-2 and TRBJ2-1; the table names TRBD1, a call not compared with the DNA. TRBV3-2 is deemed a pseudogene. CDR3 amino acids: CASKPDRDTSYNEQFF. CDR3 DNA: TGTGCCAGCAAACCAGACCGGGACACCTCTTACAATGAGCAGTTCTTC.